The present T cell receptor (beta chain) was sequenced within a study of T cell responses to AZD1222 COVID-19 vaccine. Germline loops: CDR1 SGHNT, CDR2 YENEEA. The CDR3 is made up of 16 amino acids. Trimming took 5 bases from V and 5 from J; bases not matched to a gene: 10. Assay used: immunoSEQ multiplex PCR; TCRdb lists only in-frame clones, some missing. The repertoire holds approximately 89,000 clones, with about 88% as singletons. The rearrangement joins TRBV11-3 to TRBJ2-5; the match to TRBD1 covers 11 bases. The sample in question was peripheral blood, obtained on day 0 of AZD1222 vaccination. This sequence was found in an adult in good health. Written as DNA, the CDR3 is TGTGCCAGCAGCCCCCGGACAGGGGGCGTAGGGGAGACCCAGTACTTC. Translation: CASSPRTGGVGETQYF.